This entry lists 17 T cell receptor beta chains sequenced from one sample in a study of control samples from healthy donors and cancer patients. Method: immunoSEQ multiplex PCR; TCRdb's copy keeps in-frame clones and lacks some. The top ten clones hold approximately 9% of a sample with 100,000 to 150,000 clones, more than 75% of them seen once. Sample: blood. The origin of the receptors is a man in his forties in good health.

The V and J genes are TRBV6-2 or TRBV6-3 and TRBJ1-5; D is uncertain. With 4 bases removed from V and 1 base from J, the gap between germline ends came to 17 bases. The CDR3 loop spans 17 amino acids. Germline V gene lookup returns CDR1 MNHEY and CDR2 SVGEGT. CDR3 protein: CASSSKVGQWSNQPQHF. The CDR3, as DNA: TGTGCCAGCAGTTCAAAAGTGGGCCAGTGGAGCAATCAGCCCCAGCATTTT.

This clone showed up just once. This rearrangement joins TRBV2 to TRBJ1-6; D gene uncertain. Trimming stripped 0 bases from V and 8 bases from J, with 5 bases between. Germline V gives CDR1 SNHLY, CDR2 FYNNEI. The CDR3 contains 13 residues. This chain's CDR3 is CASSEAHYSPLHF. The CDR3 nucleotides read TGTGCCAGCAGTGAAGCGCATTATTCACCCCTCCACTTT.

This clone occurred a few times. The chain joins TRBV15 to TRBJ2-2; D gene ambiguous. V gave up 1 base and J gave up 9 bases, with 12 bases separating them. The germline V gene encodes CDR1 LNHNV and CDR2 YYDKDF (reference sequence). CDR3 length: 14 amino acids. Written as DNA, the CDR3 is TGTGCCACCAGCAGAGGTACGGCTGCACGGGAGCTGTTTTTT. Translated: CATSRGTAARELFF. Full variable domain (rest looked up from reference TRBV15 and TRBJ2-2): DAMVIQNPRYQVTQFGKPVTLSCSQTLNHNVMYWYQQKSSQAPKLLFHYYDKDFNNEADTPDNFQSRRPNTSFCFLDIRSPGLGDTAMYLCATSRGTAARELFFGEGSRLTVL.

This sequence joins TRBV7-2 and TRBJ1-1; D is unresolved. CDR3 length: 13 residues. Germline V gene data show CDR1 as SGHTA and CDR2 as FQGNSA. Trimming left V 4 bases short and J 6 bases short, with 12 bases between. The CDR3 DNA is TGTGCCAGCAGCTGGACCGTCGTAGCTGAAGCTTTCTTT. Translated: CASSWTVVAEAFF. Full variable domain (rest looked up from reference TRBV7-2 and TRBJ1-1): GAGVSQSPSNKVTEKGKDVELRCDPISGHTALYWYRQSLGQGLEFLIYFQGNSAPDKSGLPSDRFSAERTGGSVSTLTIQRTQQEDSAVYLCASSWTVVAEAFFGQGTRLTVV.

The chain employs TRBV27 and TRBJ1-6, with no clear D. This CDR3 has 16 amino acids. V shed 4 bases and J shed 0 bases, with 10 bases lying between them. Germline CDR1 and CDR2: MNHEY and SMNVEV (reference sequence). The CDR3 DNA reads TGTGCCAGCAGTTGGAGGTCGAGCTCCTATAATTCACCCCTCCACTTT. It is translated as CASSWRSSSYNSPLHF.

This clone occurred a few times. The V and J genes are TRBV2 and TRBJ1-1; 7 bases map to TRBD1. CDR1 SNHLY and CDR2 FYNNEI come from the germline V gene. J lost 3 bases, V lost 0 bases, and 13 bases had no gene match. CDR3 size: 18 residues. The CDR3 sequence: CASSEAKVTGRGHTEAFF. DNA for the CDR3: TGTGCCAGCAGTGAAGCGAAAGTGACAGGAAGGGGGCACACTGAAGCTTTCTTT. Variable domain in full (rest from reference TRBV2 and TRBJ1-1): EPEVTQTPSHQVTQMGQEVILRCVPISNHLYFYWYRQILGQKVEFLVSFYNNEISEKSEIFDDQFSVERPDGSNFTLKIRSTKLEDSAMYFCASSEAKVTGRGHTEAFFGQGTRLTVV.

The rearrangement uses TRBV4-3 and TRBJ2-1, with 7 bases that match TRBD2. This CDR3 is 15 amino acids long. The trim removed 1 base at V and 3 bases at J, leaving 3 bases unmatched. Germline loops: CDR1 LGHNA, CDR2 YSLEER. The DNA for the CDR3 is TGCGCCAGCAGCCAAGCTCGCGGGGGCTACAATGAGCAGTTCTTC. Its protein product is CASSQARGGYNEQFF.

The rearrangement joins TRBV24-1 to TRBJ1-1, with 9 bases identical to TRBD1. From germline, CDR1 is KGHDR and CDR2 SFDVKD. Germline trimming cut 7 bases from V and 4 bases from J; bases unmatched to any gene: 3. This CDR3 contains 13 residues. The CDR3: CATRGTGPTEAFF. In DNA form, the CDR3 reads TGTGCCACCAGAGGGACAGGGCCCACTGAAGCTTTCTTT.

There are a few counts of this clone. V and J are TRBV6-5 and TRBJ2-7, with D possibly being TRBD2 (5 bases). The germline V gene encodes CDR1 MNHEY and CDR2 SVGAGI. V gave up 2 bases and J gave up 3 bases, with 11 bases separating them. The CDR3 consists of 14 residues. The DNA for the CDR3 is TGTGCCAGCAGTTACGATGGCGGGTACTACGAGCAGTACTTC. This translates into CASSYDGGYYEQYF.

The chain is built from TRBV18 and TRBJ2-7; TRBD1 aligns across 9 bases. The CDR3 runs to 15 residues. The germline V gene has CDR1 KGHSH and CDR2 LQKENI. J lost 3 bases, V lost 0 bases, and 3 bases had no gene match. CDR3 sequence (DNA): TGTGCCAGCTCACCACCGGGACAGGGCGGCTACGAGCAGTACTTC. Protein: CASSPPGQGGYEQYF.

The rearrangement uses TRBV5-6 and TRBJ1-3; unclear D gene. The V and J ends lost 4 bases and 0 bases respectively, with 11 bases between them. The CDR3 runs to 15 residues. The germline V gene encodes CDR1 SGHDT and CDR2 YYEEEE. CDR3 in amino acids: CASSPGLGSGNTIYF. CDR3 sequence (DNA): TGTGCCAGCAGCCCGGGCCTGGGCTCTGGAAACACCATATATTTT.

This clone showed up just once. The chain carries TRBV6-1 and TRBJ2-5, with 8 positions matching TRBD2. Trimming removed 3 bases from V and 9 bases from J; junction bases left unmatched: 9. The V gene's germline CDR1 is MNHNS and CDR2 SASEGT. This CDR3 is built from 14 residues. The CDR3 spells CASSDAGGYTSQYF. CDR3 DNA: TGTGCCAGCAGTGACGCGGGGGGCTATACGTCCCAGTACTTC.

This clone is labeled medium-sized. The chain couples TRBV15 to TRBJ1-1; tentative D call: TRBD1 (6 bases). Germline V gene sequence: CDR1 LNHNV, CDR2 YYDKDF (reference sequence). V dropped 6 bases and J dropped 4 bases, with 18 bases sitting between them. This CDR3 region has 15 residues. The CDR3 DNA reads TGTGCCACCAGGCCTGACAGGACCCCGGGCACTGAAGCTTTCTTT. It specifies CATRPDRTPGTEAFF.

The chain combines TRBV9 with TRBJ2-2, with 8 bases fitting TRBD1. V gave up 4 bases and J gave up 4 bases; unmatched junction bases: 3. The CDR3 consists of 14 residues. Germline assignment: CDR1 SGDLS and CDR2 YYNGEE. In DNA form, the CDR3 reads TGTGCCAGCAGCACTACAGGGGGCACCGGGGAGCTGTTTTTT. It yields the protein CASSTTGGTGELFF.

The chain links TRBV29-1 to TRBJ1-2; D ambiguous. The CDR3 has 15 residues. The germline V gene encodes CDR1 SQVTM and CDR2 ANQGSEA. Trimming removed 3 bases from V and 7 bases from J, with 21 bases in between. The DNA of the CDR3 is TGCAGCGTTGAGAACTTGGCGAATCTTGGGAGTGGCTACACCTTC. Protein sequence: CSVENLANLGSGYTF.

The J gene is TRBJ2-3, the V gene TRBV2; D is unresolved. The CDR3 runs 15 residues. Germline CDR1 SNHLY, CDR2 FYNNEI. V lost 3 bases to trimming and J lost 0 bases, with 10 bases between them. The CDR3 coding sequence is TGTGCCAGCAGTGACCGACAAGGGAGCACAGATACGCAGTATTTT. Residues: CASSDRQGSTDTQYF.

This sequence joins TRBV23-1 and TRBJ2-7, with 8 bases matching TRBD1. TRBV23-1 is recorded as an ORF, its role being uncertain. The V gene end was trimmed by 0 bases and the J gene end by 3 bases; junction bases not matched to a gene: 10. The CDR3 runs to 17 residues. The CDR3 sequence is CASSQSTDRVGRYEQYF. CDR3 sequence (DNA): TGCGCCAGCAGTCAATCGACGGACAGGGTAGGACGCTACGAGCAGTACTTC.